This T cell receptor (beta chain) was sequenced in a study of molecular identifiers for immune sequencing clone quantification. Via MiXCR, TCRdb re-called the PCR reads, giving one row per CDR3 protein. The sample yields 460,000 or so distinct CDR3 sequences, about 21% seen once. This clonotype was seen a few times. No antigen is known for it. Study-level points and caveats: It was shown that clones above 20 RNA copies held over 98% of effector molecules, but under 1% in naive cells.

Using a CD8+CD4-CCR7+CD45RA+ phenotype, naive CD8 T cells were sorted. The junction had 9 bases not matched to a gene; V was cut back by 0 bases and J by 11 bases. The CDR3 runs to 15 residues. From germline, CDR1 is MGHRA and CDR2 YSYEKL. The source material was naive CD8+ T cells from blood, with Jurkat cell RNA spiked in. The subset: FACS-sorted CD8+CD4-CCR7+CD45RA+ naive T cells. The TCR originated in a human donor in good health. Some libraries in this study had Jurkat cell RNA spiked in. V usage is TRBV4-1 and J usage is TRBJ1-4; 7 bases are a match to TRBD1. CDR3 coding DNA: TGCGCCAGCAGCCAAGATCGACAGGGTTTGTGGAAACTGTTTTTT. It yields the protein CASSQDRQGLWKLFF.